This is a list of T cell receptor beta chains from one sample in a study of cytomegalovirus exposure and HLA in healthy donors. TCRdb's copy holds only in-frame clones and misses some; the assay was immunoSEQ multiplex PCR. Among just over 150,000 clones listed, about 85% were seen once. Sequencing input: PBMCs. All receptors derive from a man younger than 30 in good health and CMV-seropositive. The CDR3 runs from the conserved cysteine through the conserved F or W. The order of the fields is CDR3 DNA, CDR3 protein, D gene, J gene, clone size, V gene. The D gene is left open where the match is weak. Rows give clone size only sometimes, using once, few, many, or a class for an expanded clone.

CDR3nt: TGTGCCAGCAGCTTGCAGGGAAGGGTTCTCCACGAGCAGTACTTC; CDR3aa: CASSLQGRVLHEQYF; d_gene: NA; j_gene: TRBJ2-7; abundance: NA; v_gene: TRBV7-9
CDR3nt: TGTGCCAGCAGTTTCGAGAAAAACACTGAAGCTTTCTTT; CDR3aa: CASSFEKNTEAFF; d_gene: NA; j_gene: TRBJ1-1; abundance: NA; v_gene: TRBV27
CDR3nt: TGTGCCAGCAGTCCCGGGACAGGGAGACCCGGGGAGCTGTTTTTT; CDR3aa: CASSPGTGRPGELFF; d_gene: TRBD1; j_gene: TRBJ2-2; abundance: NA; v_gene: TRBV7-3
CDR3nt: TGCGCCAGCAGCCAAGATAAGCACAGGGACGCTGGAAACACCATATATTTT; CDR3aa: CASSQDKHRDAGNTIYF; d_gene: NA; j_gene: TRBJ1-3; abundance: NA; v_gene: TRBV4-1
CDR3nt: TGCGCCAGCAGCCAAGACCCCGGGTTCCCCAATCAGCCCCAGCATTTT; CDR3aa: CASSQDPGFPNQPQHF; d_gene: NA; j_gene: TRBJ1-5; abundance: NA; v_gene: TRBV4-1
CDR3nt: TGCGCCAGCAGCCAAGCCCAGACCCCTAGGTTTAGCACAGATACGCAGTATTTT; CDR3aa: CASSQAQTPRFSTDTQYF; d_gene: NA; j_gene: TRBJ2-3; abundance: few; v_gene: TRBV4-3
CDR3nt: TGTGCCAGCAGCTATACAGGGGGCTTGGACTTCGCGGGCTACACCTTC; CDR3aa: CASSYTGGLDFAGYTF; d_gene: TRBD1; j_gene: TRBJ1-2; abundance: NA; v_gene: TRBV11-2
CDR3nt: TGCGCCAGCAGCCAAGAGCTCTTCGGGGACTCCTACGAGCAGTACTTC; CDR3aa: CASSQELFGDSYEQYF; d_gene: NA; j_gene: TRBJ2-7; abundance: NA; v_gene: TRBV4-3
CDR3nt: TGTGCCAGCACTCCACCGGGACAGGGCTCCTATGGCTACACCTTC; CDR3aa: CASTPPGQGSYGYTF; d_gene: TRBD1; j_gene: TRBJ1-2; abundance: NA; v_gene: TRBV2
CDR3nt: TGTGCCAGCAGATTGGGACAGGGGGATGGCTACACCTTC; CDR3aa: CASRLGQGDGYTF; d_gene: TRBD1; j_gene: TRBJ1-2; abundance: NA; v_gene: TRBV6-6
CDR3nt: TGCAGCGTTGAAGCTCCTACGGTCTTC; CDR3aa: CSVEAPTVF; d_gene: NA; j_gene: TRBJ2-1; abundance: few; v_gene: TRBV29-1
CDR3nt: TGTGCCAGCAGCGTTCTGGGGGCAATAGGTACTGAAGCTTTCTTT; CDR3aa: CASSVLGAIGTEAFF; d_gene: NA; j_gene: TRBJ1-1; abundance: NA; v_gene: TRBV7-3
CDR3nt: TGTGCCAGCAGCCCAGGGTGGAATGAGCAGTTCTTC; CDR3aa: CASSPGWNEQFF; d_gene: NA; j_gene: TRBJ2-1; abundance: NA; v_gene: TRBV7-6
CDR3nt: TGTGCCAGCAGCTTAGTGGCAGGGGGCGAACCTAACTATGGCTACACCTTC; CDR3aa: CASSLVAGGEPNYGYTF; d_gene: TRBD1; j_gene: TRBJ1-2; abundance: NA; v_gene: TRBV7-2
CDR3nt: TGTGCCAGCAGCTTAGCGGACCTTAGTAGCGGGGTGCGCTCCTACGAGCAGTACTTC; CDR3aa: CASSLADLSSGVRSYEQYF; d_gene: TRBD2; j_gene: TRBJ2-7; abundance: few; v_gene: TRBV11-2
CDR3nt: TGCGCCAGCAGCCCCGCAGGGGGCCAAGAGACCCAGTACTTC; CDR3aa: CASSPAGGQETQYF; d_gene: TRBD1; j_gene: TRBJ2-5; abundance: NA; v_gene: TRBV5-1
CDR3nt: TGCGCCAGCAGCCCTTATTTGGGGCGTCAGCCCCAGCATTTT; CDR3aa: CASSPYLGRQPQHF; d_gene: NA; j_gene: TRBJ1-5; abundance: NA; v_gene: TRBV4-3
CDR3nt: TGTGCCAGCAGCTTAGGTCCAGGCCGATCCTACGAGCAGTACTTC; CDR3aa: CASSLGPGRSYEQYF; d_gene: NA; j_gene: TRBJ2-7; abundance: NA; v_gene: TRBV11-3
CDR3nt: TGCGCCAGCAGCTTGGGAACTTTGGCTGAAGCTTTCTTT; CDR3aa: CASSLGTLAEAFF; d_gene: NA; j_gene: TRBJ1-1; abundance: once; v_gene: TRBV5-1
CDR3nt: TGTGCCAGCAGGGGACAGCAGTCTAACTATGGCTACACCTTC; CDR3aa: CASRGQQSNYGYTF; d_gene: TRBD1; j_gene: TRBJ1-2; abundance: NA; v_gene: TRBV6-5
CDR3nt: TGTGCCAGTAGTATAGATGGGATCGGGACAGGGTGGAATACGCAGTATTTT; CDR3aa: CASSIDGIGTGWNTQYF; d_gene: TRBD1; j_gene: TRBJ2-3; abundance: NA; v_gene: TRBV19
CDR3nt: TGTGCCAGCAGCTTAGTCGGGGGCACAGATACGCAGTATTTT; CDR3aa: CASSLVGGTDTQYF; d_gene: NA; j_gene: TRBJ2-3; abundance: NA; v_gene: TRBV7-8
CDR3nt: TGTGCCAGCAGCCAAGATCGTGACTATGATTACAGGGGGTTGAATGAGCAGTTCTTC; CDR3aa: CASSQDRDYDYRGLNEQFF; d_gene: TRBD1; j_gene: TRBJ2-1; abundance: NA; v_gene: TRBV4-2
CDR3nt: TGTGCCAGCAGCCCGAGGGAGGGAAAAAATTCACCCCTCCACTTT; CDR3aa: CASSPREGKNSPLHF; d_gene: NA; j_gene: TRBJ1-6; abundance: NA; v_gene: TRBV14
CDR3nt: TGTGCCACCAGCAGAGAACTAGTCCAAGAGACCCAGTACTTC; CDR3aa: CATSRELVQETQYF; d_gene: NA; j_gene: TRBJ2-5; abundance: NA; v_gene: TRBV15
CDR3nt: TGTGCCAGCAGCTCCTACAGGCAAGAGACCCAGTACTTC; CDR3aa: CASSSYRQETQYF; d_gene: NA; j_gene: TRBJ2-5; abundance: few; v_gene: TRBV7-6
CDR3nt: TGTGCCAGCAGCGTAGCAGGGGGACAGTATAATTCACCCCTCCACTTT; CDR3aa: CASSVAGGQYNSPLHF; d_gene: TRBD1; j_gene: TRBJ1-6; abundance: NA; v_gene: TRBV9
CDR3nt: TGTGCCAGCAGCCGATTCCTAGCGCTCCCCGAGAGCTCCTACGAGCAGTACTTC; CDR3aa: CASSRFLALPESSYEQYF; d_gene: NA; j_gene: TRBJ2-7; abundance: few; v_gene: TRBV4-2
CDR3nt: TGTGCCAGCAGTTACGGGGGACAGGTCCACTATGGCTACACCTTC; CDR3aa: CASSYGGQVHYGYTF; d_gene: TRBD1; j_gene: TRBJ1-2; abundance: NA; v_gene: TRBV6-5
CDR3nt: TGTGCCAGCAGCCTGCTAGCGGGGGGGCAATATACGCAGTATTTT; CDR3aa: CASSLLAGGQYTQYF; d_gene: TRBD2; j_gene: TRBJ2-3; abundance: NA; v_gene: TRBV5-4
CDR3nt: TGTGCCAGCAGCTCATCGGGACAGGGAAGCCACGAGCAGTACTTC; CDR3aa: CASSSSGQGSHEQYF; d_gene: TRBD1; j_gene: TRBJ2-7; abundance: once; v_gene: TRBV5-4
CDR3nt: TGTGCCAGCAGTCGAACGGGTAGTCTAGGCGGCTACACCTTC; CDR3aa: CASSRTGSLGGYTF; d_gene: NA; j_gene: TRBJ1-2; abundance: NA; v_gene: TRBV27
CDR3nt: TGTGCCAGCAGCCGGGGTCGGGGTGTCTGGGAGACCCAGTACTTC; CDR3aa: CASSRGRGVWETQYF; d_gene: NA; j_gene: TRBJ2-5; abundance: NA; v_gene: TRBV7-3
CDR3nt: TGTGCCAGCAGGGGGGGACAGACTAATGAAAAACTGTTTTTT; CDR3aa: CASRGGQTNEKLFF; d_gene: TRBD1; j_gene: TRBJ1-4; abundance: NA; v_gene: TRBV6-1
CDR3nt: TGTGCCAGCAGCTTGGAACGGAGCTCCTATAATTCACCCCTCCACTTT; CDR3aa: CASSLERSSYNSPLHF; d_gene: NA; j_gene: TRBJ1-6; abundance: NA; v_gene: TRBV5-5
CDR3nt: TGTGCCAGCAGCGTAGCAACTAACCAAGAGACCCAGTACTTC; CDR3aa: CASSVATNQETQYF; d_gene: NA; j_gene: TRBJ2-5; abundance: once; v_gene: TRBV9
CDR3nt: TGTGCCAGCAGCTTGGACAAGCGAGATACGCAGTATTTT; CDR3aa: CASSLDKRDTQYF; d_gene: NA; j_gene: TRBJ2-3; abundance: few; v_gene: TRBV7-2
CDR3nt: TGTGCCAGCTCACCCGCTCAGGGGGCGACTGAAGCTTTCTTT; CDR3aa: CASSPAQGATEAFF; d_gene: TRBD1; j_gene: TRBJ1-1; abundance: NA; v_gene: TRBV18
CDR3nt: TGCGCCAGCAGCAGTGACGGGAGCTTAAGCGAGCAGTACTTC; CDR3aa: CASSSDGSLSEQYF; d_gene: NA; j_gene: TRBJ2-7; abundance: NA; v_gene: TRBV5-1
CDR3nt: TGTGCTTCGAGCGTCGGCAATCAGCCCCAGCATTTT; CDR3aa: CASSVGNQPQHF; d_gene: NA; j_gene: TRBJ1-5; abundance: NA; v_gene: TRBV7-2
CDR3nt: TGTGCCAGCAGCTATACCGGGACTAACTACAATGAGCAGTTCTTC; CDR3aa: CASSYTGTNYNEQFF; d_gene: TRBD2; j_gene: TRBJ2-1; abundance: NA; v_gene: TRBV7-3
CDR3nt: TGCGCCAGCAGCAAGTGGACGGGGGACGGGGAGACCCAGTACTTC; CDR3aa: CASSKWTGDGETQYF; d_gene: NA; j_gene: TRBJ2-5; abundance: NA; v_gene: TRBV4-1